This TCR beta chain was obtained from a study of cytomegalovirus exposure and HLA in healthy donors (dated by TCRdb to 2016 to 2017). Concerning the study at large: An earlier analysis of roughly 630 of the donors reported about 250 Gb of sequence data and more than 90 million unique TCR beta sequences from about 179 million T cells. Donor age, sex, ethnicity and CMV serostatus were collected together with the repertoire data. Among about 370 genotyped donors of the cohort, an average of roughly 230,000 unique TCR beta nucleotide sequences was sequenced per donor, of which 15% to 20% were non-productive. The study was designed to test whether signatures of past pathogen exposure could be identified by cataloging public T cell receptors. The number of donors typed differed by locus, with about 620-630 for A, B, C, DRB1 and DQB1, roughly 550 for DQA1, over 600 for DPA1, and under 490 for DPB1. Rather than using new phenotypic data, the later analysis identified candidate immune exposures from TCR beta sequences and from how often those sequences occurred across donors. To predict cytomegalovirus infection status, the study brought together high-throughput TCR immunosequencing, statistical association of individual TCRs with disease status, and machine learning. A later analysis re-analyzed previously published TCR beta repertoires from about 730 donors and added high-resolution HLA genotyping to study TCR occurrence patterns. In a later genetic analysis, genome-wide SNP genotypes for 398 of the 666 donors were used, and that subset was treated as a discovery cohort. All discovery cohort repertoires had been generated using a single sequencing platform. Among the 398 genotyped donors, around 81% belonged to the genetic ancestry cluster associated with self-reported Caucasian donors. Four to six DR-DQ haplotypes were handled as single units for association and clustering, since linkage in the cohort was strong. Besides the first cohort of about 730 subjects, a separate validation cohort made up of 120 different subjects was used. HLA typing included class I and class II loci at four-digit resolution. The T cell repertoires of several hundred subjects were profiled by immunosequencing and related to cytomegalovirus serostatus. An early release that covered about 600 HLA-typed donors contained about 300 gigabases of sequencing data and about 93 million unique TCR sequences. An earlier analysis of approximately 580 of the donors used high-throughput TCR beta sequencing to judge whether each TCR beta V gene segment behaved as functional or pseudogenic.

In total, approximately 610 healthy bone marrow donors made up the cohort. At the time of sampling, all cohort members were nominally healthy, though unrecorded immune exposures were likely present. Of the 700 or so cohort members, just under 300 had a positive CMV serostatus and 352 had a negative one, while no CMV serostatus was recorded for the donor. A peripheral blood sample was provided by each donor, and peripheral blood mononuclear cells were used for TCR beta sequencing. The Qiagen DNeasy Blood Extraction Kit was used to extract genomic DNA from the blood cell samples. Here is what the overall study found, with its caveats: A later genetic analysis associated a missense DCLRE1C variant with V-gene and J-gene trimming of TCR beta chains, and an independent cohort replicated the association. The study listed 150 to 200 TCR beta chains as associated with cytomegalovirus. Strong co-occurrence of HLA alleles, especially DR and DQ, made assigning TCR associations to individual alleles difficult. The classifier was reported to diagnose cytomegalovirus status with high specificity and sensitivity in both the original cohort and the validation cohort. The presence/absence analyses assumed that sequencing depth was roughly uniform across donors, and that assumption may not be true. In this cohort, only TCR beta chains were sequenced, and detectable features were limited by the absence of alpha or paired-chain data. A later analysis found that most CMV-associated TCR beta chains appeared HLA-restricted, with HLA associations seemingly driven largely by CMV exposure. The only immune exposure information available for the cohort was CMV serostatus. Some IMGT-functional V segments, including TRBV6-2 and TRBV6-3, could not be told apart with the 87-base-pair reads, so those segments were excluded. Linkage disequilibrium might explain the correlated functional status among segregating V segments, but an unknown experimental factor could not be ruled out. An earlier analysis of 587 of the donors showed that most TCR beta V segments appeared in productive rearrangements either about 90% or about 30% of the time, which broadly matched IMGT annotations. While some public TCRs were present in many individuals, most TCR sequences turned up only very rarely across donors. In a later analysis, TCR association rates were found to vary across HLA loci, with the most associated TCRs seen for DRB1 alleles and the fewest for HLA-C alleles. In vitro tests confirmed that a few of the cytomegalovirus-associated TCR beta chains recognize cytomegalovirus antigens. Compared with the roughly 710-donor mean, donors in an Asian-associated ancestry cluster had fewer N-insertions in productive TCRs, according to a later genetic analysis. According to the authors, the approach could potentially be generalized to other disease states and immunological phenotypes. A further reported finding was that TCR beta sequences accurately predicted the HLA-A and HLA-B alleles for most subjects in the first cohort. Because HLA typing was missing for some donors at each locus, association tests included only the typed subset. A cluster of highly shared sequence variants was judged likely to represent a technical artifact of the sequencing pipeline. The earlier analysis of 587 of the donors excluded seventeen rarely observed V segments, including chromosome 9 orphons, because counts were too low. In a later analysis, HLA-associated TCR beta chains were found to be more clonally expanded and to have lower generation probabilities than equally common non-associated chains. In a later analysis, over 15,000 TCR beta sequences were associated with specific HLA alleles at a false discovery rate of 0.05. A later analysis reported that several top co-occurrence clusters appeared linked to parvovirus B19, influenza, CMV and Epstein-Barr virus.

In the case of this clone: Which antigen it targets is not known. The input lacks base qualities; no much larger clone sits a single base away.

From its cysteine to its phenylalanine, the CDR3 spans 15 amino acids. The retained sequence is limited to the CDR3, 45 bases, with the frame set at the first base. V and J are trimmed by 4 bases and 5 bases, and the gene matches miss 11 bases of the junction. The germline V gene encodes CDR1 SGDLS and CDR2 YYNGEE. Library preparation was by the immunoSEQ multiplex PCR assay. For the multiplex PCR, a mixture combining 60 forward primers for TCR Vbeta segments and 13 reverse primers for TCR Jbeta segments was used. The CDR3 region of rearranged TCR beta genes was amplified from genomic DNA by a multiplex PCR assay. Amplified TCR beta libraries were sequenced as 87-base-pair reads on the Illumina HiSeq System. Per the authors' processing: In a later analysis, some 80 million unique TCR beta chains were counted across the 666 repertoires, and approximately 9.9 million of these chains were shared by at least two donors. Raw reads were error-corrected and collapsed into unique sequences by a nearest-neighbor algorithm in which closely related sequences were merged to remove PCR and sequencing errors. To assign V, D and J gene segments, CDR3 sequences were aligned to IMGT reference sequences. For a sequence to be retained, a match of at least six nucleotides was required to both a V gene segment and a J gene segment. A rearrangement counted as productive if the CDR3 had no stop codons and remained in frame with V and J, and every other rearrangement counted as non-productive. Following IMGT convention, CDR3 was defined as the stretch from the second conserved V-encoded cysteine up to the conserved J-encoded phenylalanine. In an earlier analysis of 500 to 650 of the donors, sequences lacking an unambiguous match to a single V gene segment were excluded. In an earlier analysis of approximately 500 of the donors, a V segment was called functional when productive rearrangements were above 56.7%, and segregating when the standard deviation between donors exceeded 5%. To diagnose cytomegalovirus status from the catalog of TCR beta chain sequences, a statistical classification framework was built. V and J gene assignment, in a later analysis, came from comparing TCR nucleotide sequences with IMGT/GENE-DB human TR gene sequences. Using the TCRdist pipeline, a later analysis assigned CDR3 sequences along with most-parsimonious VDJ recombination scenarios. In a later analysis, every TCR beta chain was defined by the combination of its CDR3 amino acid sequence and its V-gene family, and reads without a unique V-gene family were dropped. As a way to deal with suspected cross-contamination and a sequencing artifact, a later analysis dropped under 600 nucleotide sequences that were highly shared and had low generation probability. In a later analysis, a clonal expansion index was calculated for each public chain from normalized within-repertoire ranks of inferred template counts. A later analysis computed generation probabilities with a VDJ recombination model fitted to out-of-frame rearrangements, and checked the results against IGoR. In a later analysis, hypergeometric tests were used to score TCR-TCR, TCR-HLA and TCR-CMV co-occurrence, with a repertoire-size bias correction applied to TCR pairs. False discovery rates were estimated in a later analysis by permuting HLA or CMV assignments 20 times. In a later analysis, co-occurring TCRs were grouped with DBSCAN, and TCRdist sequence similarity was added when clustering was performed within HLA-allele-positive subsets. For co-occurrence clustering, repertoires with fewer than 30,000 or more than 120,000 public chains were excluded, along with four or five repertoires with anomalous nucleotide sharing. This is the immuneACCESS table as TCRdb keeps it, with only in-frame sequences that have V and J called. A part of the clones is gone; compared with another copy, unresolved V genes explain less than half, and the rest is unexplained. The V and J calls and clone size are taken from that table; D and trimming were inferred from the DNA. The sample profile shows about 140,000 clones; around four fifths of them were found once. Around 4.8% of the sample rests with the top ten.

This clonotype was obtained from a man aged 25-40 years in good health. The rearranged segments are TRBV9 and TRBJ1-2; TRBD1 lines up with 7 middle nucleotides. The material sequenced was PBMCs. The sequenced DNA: TGTGCCAGCAGCCCCGGACAGGCCCGTGCGTATGGCTACACCTTC. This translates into CASSPGQARAYGYTF. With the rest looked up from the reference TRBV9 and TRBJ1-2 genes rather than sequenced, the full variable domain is DSGVTQTPKHLITATGQRVTLRCSPRSGDLSVYWYQQSLDQGLQFLIQYYNGEERAKGNILERFSAQQFPDLHSELNLSSLELGDSALYFCASSPGQARAYGYTFGSGTRLTVV.